These 28 T cell receptor beta chains were all obtained from the same sample, sequenced in a study of cytomegalovirus exposure and HLA in healthy donors. The PCR made use of 60 Vbeta and 13 Jbeta primers. Generated by immunoSEQ multiplex PCR, the TCRdb table keeps only in-frame clones and is missing some. The table lists fewer than 250,000 clones, under 85% of them singletons. Sequenced: PBMCs. The receptor source for this set is a woman aged 45-59 years in good health and CMV-seropositive.

The chain is built from TRBV29-1 and TRBJ1-4; D not resolved. The CDR3 is 12 amino acids. With 1 base removed from V and 7 bases from J, the gap between germline ends came to 7 bases. CDR1 is SQVTM, CDR2 ANQGSEA, per germline. For the CDR3, the DNA is TGCAGCGTTGAAGCATCGGGTGAAAAACTGTTTTTT. This codes for CSVEASGEKLFF. Supplemented by reference TRBV29-1 and TRBJ1-4, the full variable domain reads SAVISQKPSRDICQRGTSLTIQCQVDSQVTMMFWYRQQPGQSLTLIATANQGSEATYESGFVIDKFPISRPNLTFSTLTVSNMSPEDSSIYLCSVEASGEKLFFGSGTQLSVL.

V gene TRBV6-1 combines with J gene TRBJ1-4, with D possibly TRBD1 on 5 matching bases. V was clipped by 0 bases and J by 2 bases, with 10 bases between them. CDR3 length: 16 residues. CDR1 is MNHNS and CDR2 is SASEGT in the germline V gene. CDR3 sequence (DNA): TGTGCCAGCAGTGAAGCCCGACAGCACACTAATGAAAAACTGTTTTTT. Protein product: CASSEARQHTNEKLFF.

The chain has TRBV6-6 and TRBJ1-2, with TRBD1 as a possible D gene (6 bases). The germline V and J ends were trimmed by 8 bases and 4 bases, with 14 bases remaining between them. The CDR3 runs to 13 residues. Per the germline V gene, CDR1 is MNHNY and CDR2 is SVGAGI (reference sequence). The CDR3: CASRRTALYGYTF. CDR3 DNA: TGTGCCAGCCGGCGGACAGCCCTCTATGGCTACACCTTC.

This sequence joins TRBV7-2 and TRBJ1-3, with 8 bases lining up with TRBD1. The V segment lost 5 bases and the J segment 3 bases; nucleotides outside the gene matches: 6. The germline V gene has CDR1 SGHTA and CDR2 FQGNSA. CDR3 length: 15 amino acids. DNA of the CDR3: TGTGCCAGCAGCCCGCAGGGGGCACTTGGAAACACCATATATTTT. Translation gives CASSPQGALGNTIYF.

In its sample, this clone was seen once. CDR3 in DNA: TGTGCCAGCAGTTACGAGCGGGGGACCTATAATTCACCCCTCCACTTT. As protein: CASSYERGTYNSPLHF. The V gene is TRBV28, the J gene TRBJ1-6; D is possibly TRBD1 (5 bases). CDR1 is MDHEN and CDR2 is SYDVKM in the germline V gene. The CDR3 sequence is 16 residues long. Trimming took off 4 bases at V and 2 bases at J, with 12 bases between the two ends.

The V gene is TRBV6-6, the J gene TRBJ1-6; D gene ambiguous. V dropped 6 bases and J dropped 11 bases, with 17 bases sitting between them. CDR3 length equals 14 residues. Per the germline V gene, CDR1 is MNHNY and CDR2 is SVGAGI (reference sequence). The CDR3 nucleotides read TGTGCCAGCAGCCTCGGAGCGACGGGAACACCCCTCCACTTT. It translates to CASSLGATGTPLHF.

This rearrangement joins TRBV7-9 to TRBJ2-3, with D perhaps TRBD2 (7 bases). Germline CDR1 is SEHNR and CDR2 is FQNEAQ (reference sequence). This CDR3 region has 14 residues. The V and J ends lost 6 bases and 1 base respectively, with 11 bases between them. The CDR3 DNA sequence: TGTGCCAGCAGAAGGGGGGGGCGCACAGATACGCAGTATTTT. Protein sequence: CASRRGGRTDTQYF. Full variable domain (outside the CDR3, taken from reference TRBV7-9 and TRBJ2-3): DTGVSQNPRHKITKRGQNVTFRCDPISEHNRLYWYRQTLGQGPEFLTYFQNEAQLEKSRLLSDRFSAERPKGSFSTLEIQRTEQGDSAMYLCASRRGGRTDTQYFGPGTRLTVL.

The CDR3 sequence is CASSVVASGDYEQYF. The CDR3 coding sequence is TGTGCCAGCAGCGTAGTGGCTAGCGGGGACTACGAGCAGTACTTC. The genes are TRBV9 and TRBJ2-7; 9 positions match TRBD2. The germline V gene encodes CDR1 SGDLS and CDR2 YYNGEE. This CDR3 has 15 amino acids. V was clipped by 0 bases and J by 3 bases; unmatched bases: 4.

Only one count was recorded for this clone. The chain employs TRBV9 and TRBJ2-2; D is ambiguous. CDR1 is SGDLS and CDR2 is YYNGEE in the germline V gene. The CDR3 runs 12 residues. Trimming cost V 0 bases and J 8 bases, with 5 bases left between them. The CDR3 loop reads CASSVVLGELFF. The DNA of the CDR3 is TGTGCCAGCAGCGTAGTTCTTGGGGAGCTGTTTTTT. The whole variable domain, filled in from reference TRBV9 and TRBJ2-2, reads DSGVTQTPKHLITATGQRVTLRCSPRSGDLSVYWYQQSLDQGLQFLIQYYNGEERAKGNILERFSAQQFPDLHSELNLSSLELGDSALYFCASSVVLGELFFGEGSRLTVL.

This chain connects TRBV28 to TRBJ1-3; 7 positions agree with TRBD1. V lost 6 bases, J lost 0 bases, and 5 bases stayed unmatched. Germline V gives CDR1 MDHEN, CDR2 SYDVKM. CDR3 length: 15 residues. CDR3 DNA sequence: TGTGCCAGCAGACCGAGACAGGGCTCTGGAAACACCATATATTTT. Its protein is CASRPRQGSGNTIYF.

The chain couples TRBV9 to TRBJ2-3; TRBD2 matches 9 bases. The CDR3 spans 17 residues. The ends lost 0 bases at V and 2 bases at J; junction bases unmatched: 7. Germline CDR1 is SGDLS and CDR2 is YYNGEE. The CDR3 region has the DNA TGTGCCAGCAGCGTAGCGAGTCTAGCGGGGCCCACAGATACGCAGTATTTT. It yields the protein CASSVASLAGPTDTQYF.

This chain joins TRBV7-9 and TRBJ1-3; D possibly corresponds to TRBD1 (6 bases). V was cut by 7 bases and J by 0 bases, with 13 bases left in between. This CDR3 contains 15 residues. Per the germline V gene, CDR1 is SEHNR and CDR2 is FQNEAQ (reference sequence). CDR3 in amino acids: CASTSTGNSGNTIYF. The CDR3 coding sequence is TGTGCCAGCACCTCAACAGGGAACTCTGGAAACACCATATATTTT.

The chain couples TRBV5-1 to TRBJ2-5, with 9 bases lining up with TRBD2. V gave up 5 bases and J gave up 1 base; unmatched junction bases: 3. This CDR3 region has 14 residues. Germline lookup yields CDR1 SGHRS and CDR2 YFSETQ. This chain's CDR3 is CASRVAGAQETQYF. The CDR3 nucleotides are TGCGCCAGCAGGGTAGCGGGGGCCCAAGAGACCCAGTACTTC.

V gene TRBV7-9 combines with J gene TRBJ1-4, with TRBD1 matching 7 bases. CDR3 size: 19 residues. Germline values: CDR1 SEHNR, CDR2 FQNEAQ (reference sequence). Trimming took 6 bases from V and 7 from J; bases not matched to a gene: 23. CDR3 DNA: TGTGCCAGCAGTTTGCCTTACAGGGGAAGGGGCCGGTTTGGTGAAAAACTGTTTTTT. Its protein is CASSLPYRGRGRFGEKLFF.

The gene calls are TRBV6-1 and TRBJ2-1, with no clear D. The CDR3 runs 13 residues. Germline-derived CDR1 and CDR2 are MNHNS and SASEGT. Deletions cut 6 bases from V and 5 bases from J, with 11 bases between. The CDR3 DNA reads as TGTGCCAGCAGAGAGCAGGCGAACAATGAGCAGTTCTTC. Translated, it gives CASREQANNEQFF.

The V call is TRBV9, the J call TRBJ1-4; possibly TRBD1 for D (6 bases). This CDR3 region has 15 residues. CDR1 is SGDLS and CDR2 is YYNGEE in the germline V gene. Trimming cost V 6 bases and J 5 bases, with 17 bases left between them. The CDR3 spells CASNKGGLVNEKLFF. CDR3 nucleotide sequence: TGTGCCAGCAACAAAGGGGGATTGGTGAATGAAAAACTGTTTTTT.

The gene calls are TRBV5-4 and TRBJ1-1, with unresolved D. Trimming pared 5 bases from V and 2 bases from J, leaving 4 bases between. Germline-derived CDR1 and CDR2 are SGHNT and YYREEE (reference sequence). CDR3 length: 11 residues. In DNA form, the CDR3 reads TGTGCCAGCAGTTCTAACACTGAAGCTTTCTTT. Translated, it gives CASSSNTEAFF.

A single count supports this clone. The genes are TRBV4-2 and TRBJ2-1; 11 bases line up with TRBD2. The CDR3 is 13 residues long. The germline V gene has CDR1 LGHNA and CDR2 YNFKEQ. Trimming took 6 bases from V and 12 from J; bases not matched to a gene: 7. The CDR3 region has the DNA TGTGCCAGCAGGAGTAGCGGGGGGGCTGGGCAGTTCTTC. It codes for CASRSSGGAGQFF.

This rearrangement joins TRBV9 to TRBJ2-1, with D hard to call. V was shortened by 4 bases and J by 0 bases, with 14 bases between the two germline ends. This CDR3 is 16 amino acids long. Germline lookup yields CDR1 SGDLS and CDR2 YYNGEE. The CDR3 bases are TGTGCCAGCAGCCCAACCCTAGACCTCTCCTACAATGAGCAGTTCTTC. It specifies CASSPTLDLSYNEQFF.

This clone was detected a few times. V gene TRBV19 combines with J gene TRBJ1-4; D not certain. The V end lost 5 bases, the J end lost 6 bases, and 13 bases lay between the germline ends. This CDR3 spans 14 amino acids. In germline, CDR1 is LNHDA, CDR2 SQIVND (reference sequence). The CDR3 DNA is TGTGCCAGTAGTCTCCACTCAGAGGATGAAAAACTGTTTTTT. It is translated as CASSLHSEDEKLFF.

The V gene is TRBV6-1, the J gene TRBJ1-2; tentatively, D is TRBD1 (6 bases). The CDR3 spans 16 residues. CDR1 and CDR2 from the germline V gene are MNHNS and SASEGT. V dropped 4 bases and J dropped 2 bases, with 17 bases sitting between them. In DNA form, the CDR3 reads TGTGCCAGCAGTGCCCCCTCCAGGGGATCCAACTATGGCTACACCTTC. The encoded protein is CASSAPSRGSNYGYTF.

CDR3 in DNA: TGTGCCAGCAGTCCGGGACAGGGTATTGGAGAGACCCAGTACTTC. This gives the protein CASSPGQGIGETQYF. V is TRBV6-6 and J is TRBJ2-5; 9 bases fit TRBD1. V dropped 5 bases and J dropped 4; count of bases not matched to a gene: 8. This CDR3 spans 15 amino acids. Germline V gene data show CDR1 as MNHNY and CDR2 as SVGAGI (reference sequence).

The chain recombines TRBV4-1 with TRBJ2-7; D remains ambiguous. The CDR3 spans 15 residues. V shed 4 bases and J shed 1 base, with 14 bases lying between them. Germline CDR1 and CDR2: MGHRA and YSYEKL. The CDR3 sequence: CASSPSGTRSYEQYF. DNA for the CDR3: TGCGCCAGCAGCCCTTCAGGAACACGTTCCTACGAGCAGTACTTC.

The chain uses TRBV4-1 and TRBJ2-7; maybe TRBD2 (7 bases). Germline V gives CDR1 MGHRA, CDR2 YSYEKL. V lost 1 base, J lost 5 bases, and 15 bases lay in between. The CDR3 runs 15 residues. CDR3 in DNA: TGCGCCAGCAGCCAAGTGGGGGGGCTAGAGGACGAGCAGTACTTC. Encoded protein: CASSQVGGLEDEQYF.

The chain combines TRBV6-5 with TRBJ1-2, with 10 bases that match TRBD1. Germline CDR1 and CDR2: MNHEY and SVGAGI. The trim removed 4 bases at V and 8 bases at J, leaving 7 bases unmatched. The CDR3 spans 14 residues. DNA for the CDR3: TGTGCCAGCAGTTTGGACAGGGGGAGTTGGGGCTACACCTTC. It encodes CASSLDRGSWGYTF.

The chain has TRBV7-9 and TRBJ2-7; 9 positions match TRBD2. This CDR3 is 16 amino acids long. The V gene end was trimmed by 3 bases and the J gene end by 0 bases; junction bases not matched to a gene: 6. Looked up from germline, CDR1 is SEHNR and CDR2 is FQNEAQ (reference sequence). Here the CDR3 reads CASSFPASGASYEQYF. As DNA, the CDR3 is TGTGCCAGCAGCTTCCCGGCTAGCGGGGCCTCCTACGAGCAGTACTTC.

The chain has TRBV7-3 and TRBJ2-7, with TRBD2 identical over 7 bases. Germline loops: CDR1 SGHTA, CDR2 FQGTGA. The CDR3 consists of 14 residues. The ends lost 3 bases at V and 3 bases at J; junction bases unmatched: 5. CDR3 in DNA: TGTGCCAGCAGCTTTCTATCGGGGGGCTACGAGCAGTACTTC. Amino acids: CASSFLSGGYEQYF.

The rearrangement uses TRBV2 and TRBJ2-3; the match to TRBD1 covers 7 bases. This CDR3 is 12 amino acids long. V lost 10 bases and J lost 9; bases outside the gene matches: 10. Looked up from germline, CDR1 is SNHLY and CDR2 is FYNNEI. Here the CDR3 reads CAIGDSPVTQYF. Here the CDR3 DNA reads TGTGCCATCGGGGACAGCCCAGTCACGCAGTATTTT.